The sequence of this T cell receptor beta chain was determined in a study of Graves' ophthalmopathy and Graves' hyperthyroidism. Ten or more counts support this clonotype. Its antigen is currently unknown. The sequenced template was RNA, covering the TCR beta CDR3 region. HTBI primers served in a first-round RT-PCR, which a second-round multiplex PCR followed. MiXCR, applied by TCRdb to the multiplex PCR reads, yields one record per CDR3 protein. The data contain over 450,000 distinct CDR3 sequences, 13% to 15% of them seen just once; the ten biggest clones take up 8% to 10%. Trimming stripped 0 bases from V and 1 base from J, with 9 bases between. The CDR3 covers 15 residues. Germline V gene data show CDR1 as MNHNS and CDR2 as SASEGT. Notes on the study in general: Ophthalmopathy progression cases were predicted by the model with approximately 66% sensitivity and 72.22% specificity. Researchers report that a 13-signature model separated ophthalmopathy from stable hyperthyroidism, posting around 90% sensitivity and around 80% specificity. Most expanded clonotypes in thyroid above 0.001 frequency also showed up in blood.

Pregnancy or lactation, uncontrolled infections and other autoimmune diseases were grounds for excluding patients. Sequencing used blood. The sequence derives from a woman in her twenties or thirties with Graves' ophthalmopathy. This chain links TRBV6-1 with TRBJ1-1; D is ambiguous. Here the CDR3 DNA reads TGTGCCAGCAGTGAAGCGTCCGCGGCGAACACTGAAGCTTTCTTT. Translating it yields CASSEASAANTEAFF.